Presented here are 9 T cell receptor beta chains from one specimen sequenced in a study of blood T cell repertoires in COVID-19. The data were produced by immunoSEQ multiplex PCR, yet TCRdb's version contains in-frame clones alone and is incomplete. The sample consists of about 130,000 clones, 87% of them appearing once. The material sequenced was peripheral blood. The receptors originated from a woman aged 55 to 70 with acute or convalescent COVID-19.

The V and J genes are TRBV20-1 and TRBJ1-5; D may be TRBD1 (6 bases). The CDR3 length is 15 residues. The V end was cut by 3 bases, the J end by 2 bases, with 14 bases between. CDR1 DFQATT and CDR2 SNEGSKA come from the germline V gene (reference sequence). The CDR3 protein is CSASSGVVGNQPQHF. In nucleotides, the CDR3 is TGCAGTGCTAGTTCAGGGGTTGTTGGCAATCAGCCCCAGCATTTT.

The chain employs TRBV2 and TRBJ2-3; D is ambiguous. The CDR3 covers 11 residues. Germline loops: CDR1 SNHLY, CDR2 FYNNEI. Trimming took 5 bases from V and 6 from J, leaving 6 bases between them. CDR3 in amino acids: CASSLLDTQYF. CDR3 DNA: TGTGCCAGCAGTCTTTTGGATACGCAGTATTTT.

J is TRBJ1-2 and V is TRBV3-1 (or the pseudogene TRBV3-2); D is undetermined. V was trimmed by 1 base and J by 8 bases, leaving 20 bases between them. Germline loops: CDR1 LGHDT, CDR2 YNNKEL (reference sequence). This CDR3 comprises 16 residues. CDR3 sequence reads: CASSQGSVAPLNGYTF. In nucleotides, the CDR3 is TGTGCCAGCAGCCAAGGTAGTGTAGCTCCATTGAACGGCTACACCTTC.

Only one count was recorded for this clone. V and J are TRBV11-2 and TRBJ1-1; D remains ambiguous. The CDR3 length is 13 residues. V lost 3 bases to trimming and J lost 6 bases, with 11 bases between them. Germline-derived CDR1 and CDR2 are SGHAT and FQNNGV. The CDR3 DNA reads TGTGCCAGCAGCTTCGGGGAGAAGGCTGAAGCTTTCTTT. Amino acid sequence: CASSFGEKAEAFF.

The chain joins TRBV3-1 (or the pseudogene TRBV3-2) to TRBJ2-3, with 7 bases identical to TRBD2. V lost 8 bases and J lost 1; bases outside the gene matches: 6. This CDR3 spans 14 amino acids. CDR1 is LGHDT and CDR2 is YNNKEL in the germline V gene (reference sequence). CDR3 nucleotides: TGTGCCAGCGTTCTAAGCGGGGGCACAGATACGCAGTATTTT. Its protein product is CASVLSGGTDTQYF.

V and J are TRBV19 and TRBJ1-2; 7 nucleotides agree with TRBD1. CDR1 is LNHDA, CDR2 SQIVND, per germline (reference sequence). This CDR3 region has 12 residues. V was clipped by 9 bases and J by 8 bases; unmatched bases: 9. CDR3 residues: CASGDRAPGYTF. CDR3 sequence (DNA): TGTGCCAGCGGAGACAGGGCCCCAGGCTACACCTTC.

The CDR3 is CASTEGSGANQPQHF. CDR3 DNA sequence: TGTGCCAGCACCGAGGGGTCAGGGGCCAATCAGCCCCAGCATTTT. J is TRBJ1-5 and V is TRBV6-6, with D maybe TRBD1 (6 bases). CDR3 length: 15 amino acids. V dropped 7 bases and J dropped 3 bases, with 16 bases sitting between them. CDR1 and CDR2 (germline): MNHNY, SVGAGI (reference sequence).

The chain links TRBV4-2 to TRBJ1-4, with D perhaps TRBD1 (5 bases). V shed 1 base and J shed 8 bases, with 11 bases lying between them. The CDR3 is made up of 14 amino acids. Germline assignment: CDR1 LGHNA and CDR2 YNFKEQ. The CDR3 bases are TGTGCCAGCAGCCAAGGGAGGGGCCAGGAAAAACTGTTTTTT. It codes for CASSQGRGQEKLFF.

By proportion, this clone is medium-sized. The rearrangement links TRBV6-4 to TRBJ2-1; TRBD2 might be the D (6 bases). Looked up from germline, CDR1 is MRHNA and CDR2 is SNTAGT. The V end was cut by 7 bases, the J end by 0 bases, with 16 bases between. CDR3 length: 16 amino acids. CDR3 DNA: TGTGCCAGCAAGGCGGATAGCGGAGACTCCTACAATGAGCAGTTCTTC. Its translation: CASKADSGDSYNEQFF.